This passage covers 4 T cell receptor beta chains from one sample sequenced in a study of response to subunit inactivated influenza vaccine. TCRdb re-called the RT-PCR reads through MiXCR, storing one row per CDR3 protein. The repertoire includes 290,000 or so distinct CDR3 sequences, over 20% of them detected once, and 10% sits in the top ten. The specimen comprised PBMCs from blood, sampled less than 22 months after vaccination. The receptor source for this set is a man aged 50 to 75 who received an inactivated influenza vaccine.

The chain joins TRBV30 to TRBJ2-7; no clear D. The CDR3 is 11 amino acids. CDR1 is GTSNPN, CDR2 SVGIG, per germline (reference sequence). V was pared by 1 base and J by 3 bases, with 4 bases between. The CDR3 region is CAWSGYYEQYF. The CDR3 bases are TGTGCCTGGAGTGGGTACTACGAGCAGTACTTC.

This clonotype was seen at least ten times. The chain is built from TRBV12-3 or TRBV12-4 and TRBJ1-5, with 8 bases matching TRBD1. Germline trimming cut 6 bases from V and 2 bases from J; bases unmatched to any gene: 6. The CDR3 spans 15 residues. The CDR3: CASRPTGGGNQPQHF. The CDR3, as DNA: TGTGCCAGCAGACCTACAGGGGGAGGCAATCAGCCCCAGCATTTT.

This clonotype was found a few times. This rearrangement joins TRBV29-1 to TRBJ1-1, with 10 bases that match TRBD1. The length of the CDR3 is 13 residues. Trimming removed 7 bases from V and 0 bases from J; junction bases left unmatched: 2. Germline CDR1 and CDR2: SQVTM and ANQGSEA. The CDR3 DNA follows: TGCAGCGGACAGGGGGCCATGAACACTGAAGCTTTCTTT. Translated, it gives CSGQGAMNTEAFF.

In its sample, this clonotype was seen a few times. The chain joins TRBV20-1 to TRBJ2-1; TRBD1 matches at 10 bases. The junction had 7 bases not matched to a gene; V was cut back by 0 bases and J by 8 bases. From germline, CDR1 is DFQATT and CDR2 SNEGSKA (reference sequence). CDR3 length: 15 amino acids. The CDR3 here is CSARDTGTGVHEQFF. The CDR3, as DNA: TGCAGTGCTAGAGATACCGGGACAGGGGTACATGAGCAGTTCTTC.